This T cell receptor (beta chain) was sequenced in a study of early T cells in non-severe SARS-CoV-2 infection. Study observations and caveats: Matches to VDJdb favored anti-spike CD8 responses and missed private and CD4 specificities.

Comments on this clonotype: Its antigen is unidentified.

Deletions cut 6 bases from V and 6 bases from J, with 14 bases between. This CDR3 contains 13 residues. Per the germline V gene, CDR1 is MNHEY and CDR2 is SMNVEV (reference sequence). Individual cDNA molecules received unique molecular identifiers. TCRdb reprocessed the 5' RACE reads via MiXCR and lists one record per CDR3 protein. The table lists tens of thousands of distinct CDR3 sequences, about 16% of them singletons. Input material: whole blood. The J gene is TRBJ1-2, the V gene TRBV27; possible D gene TRBD1, 6 bases. The TCR originated in an adult who was a healthcare worker with PCR-confirmed SARS-CoV-2 infection or an uninfected control (not recorded which). The CDR3 DNA sequence: TGTGCCAGCAGCCGTACAGGGTTTAATGGCTACACCTTC. It is translated as CASSRTGFNGYTF.